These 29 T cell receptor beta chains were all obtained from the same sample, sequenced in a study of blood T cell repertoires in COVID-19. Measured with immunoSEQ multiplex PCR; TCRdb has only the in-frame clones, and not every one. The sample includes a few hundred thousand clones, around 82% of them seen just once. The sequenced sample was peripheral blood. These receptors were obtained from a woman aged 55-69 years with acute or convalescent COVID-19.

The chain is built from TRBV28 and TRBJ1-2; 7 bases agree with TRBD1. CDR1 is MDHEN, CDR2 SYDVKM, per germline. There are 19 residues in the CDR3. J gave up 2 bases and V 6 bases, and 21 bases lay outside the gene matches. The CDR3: CASRSLDRVGKLDNYGYTF. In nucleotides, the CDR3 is TGTGCCAGCAGGAGCCTTGACAGGGTTGGAAAACTTGACAACTATGGCTACACCTTC.

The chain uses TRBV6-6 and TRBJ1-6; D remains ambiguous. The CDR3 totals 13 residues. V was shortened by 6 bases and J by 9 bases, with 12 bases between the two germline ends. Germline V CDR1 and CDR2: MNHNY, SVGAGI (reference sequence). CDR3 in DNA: TGTGCCAGCAGGGAAACGGGGTCTTCACCCCTCCACTTT. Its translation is CASRETGSSPLHF.

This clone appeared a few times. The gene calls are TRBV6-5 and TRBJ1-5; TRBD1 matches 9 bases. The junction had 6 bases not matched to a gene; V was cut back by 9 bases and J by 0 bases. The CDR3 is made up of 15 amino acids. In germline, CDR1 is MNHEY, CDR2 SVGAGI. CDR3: CASSTGGHSNQPQHF. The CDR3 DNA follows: TGTGCCAGTAGTACAGGGGGCCATAGCAATCAGCCCCAGCATTTT.

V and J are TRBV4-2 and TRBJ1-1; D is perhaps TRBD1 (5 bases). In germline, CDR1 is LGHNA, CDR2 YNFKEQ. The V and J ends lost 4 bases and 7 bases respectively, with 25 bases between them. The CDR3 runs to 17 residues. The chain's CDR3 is CASSPGGARGQESEAFF. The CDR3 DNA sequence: TGTGCCAGCAGCCCGGGAGGGGCAAGGGGCCAGGAGAGTGAAGCTTTCTTT.

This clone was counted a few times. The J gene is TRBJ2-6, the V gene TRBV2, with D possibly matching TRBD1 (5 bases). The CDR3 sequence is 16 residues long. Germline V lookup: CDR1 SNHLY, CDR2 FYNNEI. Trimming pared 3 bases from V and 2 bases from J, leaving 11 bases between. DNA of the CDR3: TGTGCCAGCAGTGATGCCAGGGTACCTGGGGCCAACGTCCTGACTTTC. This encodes CASSDARVPGANVLTF.

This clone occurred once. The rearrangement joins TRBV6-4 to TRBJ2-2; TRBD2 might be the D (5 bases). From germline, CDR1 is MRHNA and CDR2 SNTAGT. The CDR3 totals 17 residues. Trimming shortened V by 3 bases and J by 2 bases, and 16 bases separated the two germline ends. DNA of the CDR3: TGTGCCAGCAGTGATCCGAGCCGACGGGAAAACACCGGGGAGCTGTTTTTT. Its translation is CASSDPSRRENTGELFF.

CDR3 sequence: CSVLKGGGNTIYF. The CDR3 DNA reads TGCAGCGTCCTGAAAGGGGGTGGAAACACCATATATTTT. This chain uses TRBV29-1 with TRBJ1-3; the D gene is possibly TRBD1 (6 bases). V was pared by 6 bases and J by 3 bases, with 12 bases between. Germline values: CDR1 SQVTM, CDR2 ANQGSEA. There are 13 residues in the CDR3.

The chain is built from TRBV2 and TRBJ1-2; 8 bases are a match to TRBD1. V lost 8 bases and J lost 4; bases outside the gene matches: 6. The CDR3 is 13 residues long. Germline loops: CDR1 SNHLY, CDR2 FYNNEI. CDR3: CASQGAMGYGYTF. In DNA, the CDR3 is TGTGCCAGCCAGGGGGCGATGGGCTATGGCTACACCTTC.

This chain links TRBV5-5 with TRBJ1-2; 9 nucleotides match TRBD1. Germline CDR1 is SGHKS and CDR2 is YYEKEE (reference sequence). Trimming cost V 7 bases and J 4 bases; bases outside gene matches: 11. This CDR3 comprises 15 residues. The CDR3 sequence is CASRRETGGVYGYTF. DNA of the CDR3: TGTGCCAGCCGGAGGGAAACAGGGGGCGTCTATGGCTACACCTTC.

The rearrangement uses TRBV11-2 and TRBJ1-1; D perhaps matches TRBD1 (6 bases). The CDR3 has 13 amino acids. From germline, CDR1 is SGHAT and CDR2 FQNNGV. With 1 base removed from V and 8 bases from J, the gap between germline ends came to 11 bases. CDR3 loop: CASSLGLTGEAFF. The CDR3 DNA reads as TGTGCCAGCAGCTTAGGTCTCACAGGGGAAGCTTTCTTT. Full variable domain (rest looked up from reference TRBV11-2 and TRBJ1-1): EAGVAQSPRYKIIEKRQSVAFWCNPISGHATLYWYQQILGQGPKLLIQFQNNGVVDDSQLPKDRFSAERLKGVDSTLKIQPAKLEDSAVYLCASSLGLTGEAFFGQGTRLTVV.

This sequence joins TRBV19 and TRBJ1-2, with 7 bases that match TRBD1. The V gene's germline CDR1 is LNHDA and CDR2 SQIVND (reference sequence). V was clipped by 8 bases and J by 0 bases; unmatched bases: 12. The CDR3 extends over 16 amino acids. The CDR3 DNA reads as TGTGCCAGTGGGAAAGGACAGGCTCTTCCTAACTATGGCTACACCTTC. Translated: CASGKGQALPNYGYTF.

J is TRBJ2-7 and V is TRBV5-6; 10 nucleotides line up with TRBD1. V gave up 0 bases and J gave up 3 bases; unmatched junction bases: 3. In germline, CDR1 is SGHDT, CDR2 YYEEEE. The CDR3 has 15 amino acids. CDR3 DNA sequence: TGTGCCAGCAGCTTGGGCCGGGACAGGGGCTACGAGCAGTACTTC. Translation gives CASSLGRDRGYEQYF. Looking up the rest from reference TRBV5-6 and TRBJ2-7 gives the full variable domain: DAGVTQSPTHLIKTRGQQVTLRCSPKSGHDTVSWYQQALGQGPQFIFQYYEEEERQRGNFPDRFSGHQFPNYSSELNVNALLLGDSALYLCASSLGRDRGYEQYFGPGTRLTVT.

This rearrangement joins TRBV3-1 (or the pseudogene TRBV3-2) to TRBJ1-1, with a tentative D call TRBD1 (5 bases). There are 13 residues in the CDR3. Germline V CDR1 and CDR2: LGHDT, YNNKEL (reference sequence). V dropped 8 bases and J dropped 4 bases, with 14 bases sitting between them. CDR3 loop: CASGGAAGTEAFF. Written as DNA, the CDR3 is TGTGCCAGCGGAGGGGCAGCGGGCACTGAAGCTTTCTTT.

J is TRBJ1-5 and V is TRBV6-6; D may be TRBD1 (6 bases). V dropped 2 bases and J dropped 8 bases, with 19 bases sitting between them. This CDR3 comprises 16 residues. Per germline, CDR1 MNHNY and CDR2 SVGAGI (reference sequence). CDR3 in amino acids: CASSYLTPGVSEPQHF. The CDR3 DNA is TGTGCCAGCAGTTACCTTACCCCAGGGGTCTCTGAGCCCCAGCATTTT.

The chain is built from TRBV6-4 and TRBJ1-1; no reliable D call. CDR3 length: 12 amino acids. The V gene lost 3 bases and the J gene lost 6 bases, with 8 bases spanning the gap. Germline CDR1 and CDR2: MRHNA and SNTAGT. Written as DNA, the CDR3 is TGTGCCAGCAGTGATCGGCAGGCTGAAGCTTTCTTT. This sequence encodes CASSDRQAEAFF.

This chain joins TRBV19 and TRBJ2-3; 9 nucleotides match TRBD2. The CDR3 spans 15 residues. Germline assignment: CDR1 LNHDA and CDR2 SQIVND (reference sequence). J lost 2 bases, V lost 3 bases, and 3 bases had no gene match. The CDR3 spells CASSMKRGDTDTQYF. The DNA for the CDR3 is TGTGCCAGTAGTATGAAGCGGGGGGACACAGATACGCAGTATTTT.

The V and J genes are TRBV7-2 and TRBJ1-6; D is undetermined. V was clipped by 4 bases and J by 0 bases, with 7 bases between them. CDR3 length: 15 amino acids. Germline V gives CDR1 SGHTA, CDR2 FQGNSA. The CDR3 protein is CASSSQSSYNSPLHF. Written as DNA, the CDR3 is TGTGCCAGCAGCTCACAAAGCTCCTATAATTCACCCCTCCACTTT.

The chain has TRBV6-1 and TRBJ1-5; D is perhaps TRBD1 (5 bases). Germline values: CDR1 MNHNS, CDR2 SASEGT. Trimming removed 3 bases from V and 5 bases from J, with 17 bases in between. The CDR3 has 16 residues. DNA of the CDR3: TGTGCCAGCAGTGATCCTTGGACATCGGGAGATCAGCCCCAGCATTTT. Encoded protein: CASSDPWTSGDQPQHF.

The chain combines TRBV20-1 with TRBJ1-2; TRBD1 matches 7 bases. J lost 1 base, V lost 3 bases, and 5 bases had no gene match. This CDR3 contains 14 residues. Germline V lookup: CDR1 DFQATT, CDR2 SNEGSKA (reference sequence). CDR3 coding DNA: TGCAGTGCTAGTCACGCAGGGGGTAACTATGGCTACACCTTC. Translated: CSASHAGGNYGYTF.

The CDR3 sequence: CASTQSHTDTQYF. DNA of the CDR3: TGTGCCAGCACGCAATCACACACAGATACGCAGTATTTT. The rearrangement uses TRBV27 and TRBJ2-3; D is ambiguous. From germline, CDR1 is MNHEY and CDR2 SMNVEV (reference sequence). Trimming took 7 bases from V and 2 from J, leaving 10 bases between them. The CDR3 is 13 residues long.

The CDR3 spells CSASIGVDQPQHF. The CDR3 DNA reads TGCAGTGCCAGTATAGGGGTCGATCAGCCCCAGCATTTT. The chain links TRBV20-1 to TRBJ1-5; a possible D gene is TRBD1 (5 bases). The CDR3 has 13 residues. The germline V and J ends were trimmed by 6 bases and 5 bases, with 14 bases remaining between them. CDR1 and CDR2 from the germline V gene are DFQATT and SNEGSKA (reference sequence).

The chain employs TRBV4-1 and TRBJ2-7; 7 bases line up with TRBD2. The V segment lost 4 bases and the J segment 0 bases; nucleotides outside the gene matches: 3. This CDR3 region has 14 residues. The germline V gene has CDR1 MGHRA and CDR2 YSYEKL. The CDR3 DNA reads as TGCGCCAGCAGCCTTCGGGGGGACTCCTACGAGCAGTACTTC. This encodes CASSLRGDSYEQYF.

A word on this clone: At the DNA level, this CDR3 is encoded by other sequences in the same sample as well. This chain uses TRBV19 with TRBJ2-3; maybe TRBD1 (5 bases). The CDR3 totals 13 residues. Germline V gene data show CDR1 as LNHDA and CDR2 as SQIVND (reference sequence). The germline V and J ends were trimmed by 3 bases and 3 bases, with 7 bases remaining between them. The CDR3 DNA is TGTGCCAGTAGTATGGGGCTTACAGATACGCAGTATTTT. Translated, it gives CASSMGLTDTQYF.

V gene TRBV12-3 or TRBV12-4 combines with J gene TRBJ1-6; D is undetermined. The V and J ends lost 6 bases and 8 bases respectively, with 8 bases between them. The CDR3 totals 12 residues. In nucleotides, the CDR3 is TGTGCCAGCAGGGGGAGTCATTCACCCCTCCACTTT. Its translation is CASRGSHSPLHF.

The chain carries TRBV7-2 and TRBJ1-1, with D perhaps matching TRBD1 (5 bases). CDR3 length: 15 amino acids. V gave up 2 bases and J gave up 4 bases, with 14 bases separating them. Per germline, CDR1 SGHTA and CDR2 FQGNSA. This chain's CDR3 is CASSLQATAGTEAFF. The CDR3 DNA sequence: TGTGCCAGCAGCTTACAGGCGACAGCGGGCACTGAAGCTTTCTTT.

Written as DNA, the CDR3 is TGTGCCAGCAGCTCCCCTAGCGGGGGCGCGAACACCGGGGAGCTGTTTTTT. This translates into CASSSPSGGANTGELFF. The J gene is TRBJ2-2, the V gene TRBV13; the match to TRBD2 covers 10 bases. The CDR3 is 17 residues long. Germline V gene data show CDR1 as PRHDT and CDR2 as FYEKMQ (reference sequence). J lost 0 bases, V lost 4 bases, and 5 bases had no gene match.

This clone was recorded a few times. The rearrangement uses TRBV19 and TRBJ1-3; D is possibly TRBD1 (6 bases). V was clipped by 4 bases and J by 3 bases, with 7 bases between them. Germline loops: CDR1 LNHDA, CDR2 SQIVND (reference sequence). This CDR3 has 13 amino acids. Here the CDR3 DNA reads TGTGCCAGTAGTAAGGACAGTGGAAACACCATATATTTT. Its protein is CASSKDSGNTIYF. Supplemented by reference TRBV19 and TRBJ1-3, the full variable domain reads DGGITQSPKYLFRKEGQNVTLSCEQNLNHDAMYWYRQDPGQGLRLIYYSQIVNDFQKGDIAEGYSVSREKKESFPLTVTSAQKNPTAFYLCASSKDSGNTIYFGEGSWLTVV.

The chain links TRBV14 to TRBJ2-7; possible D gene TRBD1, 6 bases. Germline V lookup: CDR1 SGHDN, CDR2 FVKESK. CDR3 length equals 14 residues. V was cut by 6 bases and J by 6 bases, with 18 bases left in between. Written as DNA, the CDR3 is TGTGCCAGCAGGGCAGGGGCAGGGAACGGCGAGCAGTACTTC. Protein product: CASRAGAGNGEQYF.

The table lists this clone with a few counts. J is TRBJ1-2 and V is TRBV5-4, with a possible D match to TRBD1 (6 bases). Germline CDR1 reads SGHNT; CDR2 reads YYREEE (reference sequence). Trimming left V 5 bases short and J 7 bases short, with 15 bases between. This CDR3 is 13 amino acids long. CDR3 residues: CASSLTGLAGYTF. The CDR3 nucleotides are TGTGCCAGCAGTCTAACAGGGTTGGCTGGCTACACCTTC. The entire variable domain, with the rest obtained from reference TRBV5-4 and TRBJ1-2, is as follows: ETGVTQSPTHLIKTRGQQVTLRCSSQSGHNTVSWYQQALGQGPQFIFQYYREEENGRGNFPPRFSGLQFPNYSSELNVNALELDDSALYLCASSLTGLAGYTFGSGTRLTVV.